A selection of T cell receptor beta chains follows, all from one sample in a study of T cells in Graves' hyperthyroidism and ophthalmopathy. Each CDR3 protein is one row after TCRdb ran MiXCR on the multiplex PCR reads. Among about 290,000 distinct CDR3 sequences, over 15% were seen once, and the ten largest hold 33%. Sequenced input: blood. The source is a man aged 25-45 years with Graves' hyperthyroidism. CDR3s include the opening cysteine and the closing phenylalanine or tryptophan. A D gene is named only where the DNA matches it firmly. Clone size, where shown, is once, few, many, or a class for clones that have expanded.

TRBJ2-1 | TRBD2 | TRBV7-9 | few | CASSNYGASGYNEQFF | TGTGCCAGCAGCAACTATGGGGCTAGCGGGTACAATGAGCAGTTCTTC
TRBJ2-1 | . | TRBV2 | many | CASSVQRVEQFF | TGTGCCAGCAGTGTTCAGCGGGTTGAGCAGTTCTTC
TRBJ2-3 | . | TRBV20-1 | few | CSATSLQGWGTDTQYF | TGCAGTGCTACATCCCTACAGGGCTGGGGCACAGATACGCAGTATTTT
TRBJ2-5 | . | TRBV13 | . | CASSQWDHGEKTQYF | TGTGCCAGCAGCCAGTGGGACCATGGGGAAAAGACCCAGTACTTC
TRBJ2-1 | . | TRBV12-3/TRBV12-4 | many | CASSQIAVHNEQFF | TGTGCCAGCAGTCAAATAGCGGTGCACAATGAGCAGTTCTTC
TRBJ1-4 | . | TRBV5-6 | . | CASSLARWTANEKLFF | TGTGCCAGCAGCTTGGCGAGGTGGACAGCTAATGAAAAACTGTTTTTT
TRBJ2-7 | . | TRBV5-6 | . | CASSPAGGGNEQYF | TGTGCCAGCAGCCCCGCCGGAGGAGGGAACGAGCAGTACTTC
TRBJ2-1 | TRBD2 | TRBV12-3/TRBV12-4 | many | CASRPSGNYNEQFF | TGTGCCAGCAGGCCTAGCGGGAACTACAATGAGCAGTTCTTC
TRBJ1-2 | . | TRBV30 | many | CAGDGFYGYTF | TGTGCCGGCGACGGTTTCTATGGCTACACCTTC
TRBJ2-1 | TRBD2 | TRBV6-1 | . | CASSRAGRLSGSWGEQFF | TGTGCCAGCAGTCGAGCGGGGAGGCTCTCAGGATCGTGGGGTGAGCAGTTCTTC
TRBJ1-5 | . | TRBV4-2 | few | CASSQYRGGQPQHF | TGTGCCAGCAGCCAATACCGGGGGGGTCAGCCCCAGCATTTT
TRBJ2-2 | . | TRBV5-1 | . | CASTVVPGQKELFF | TGCGCCAGCACCGTGGTCCCCGGACAGAAGGAGCTGTTTTTT
TRBJ2-7 | TRBD2 | TRBV20-1 | many | CSARGTSYEQYF | TGCAGTGCTAGAGGGACTAGTTACGAGCAGTACTTC
TRBJ2-1 | TRBD1 | TRBV11-2 | many | CASSLLPRGPGDEQFF | TGTGCCAGCAGCTTGTTACCCAGGGGGCCAGGGGATGAGCAGTTCTTC